This TCR beta chain stems from a study of blood T cell repertoires in COVID-19. About the study: The cDNA or gDNA used as material had been derived from T cells, B-cell-depleted T cells, or PBMCs.

With 3 bases removed from V and 0 bases from J, the gap between germline ends came to 9 bases. The germline V gene encodes CDR1 SGHTA and CDR2 FQGNSA. This CDR3 has 14 residues. Cohorts were based on clinical histories the participants reported. The authors' processing: Estimated nucleated cell counts came from reference gene primer amplification. Sequencing was performed with immunoSEQ multiplex PCR; in TCRdb, only in-frame clones are kept and a portion is missing. V and J calls and clone size come straight from that table; D and trimming were deduced from the DNA. The sample records 340,000 or so clones, 86% being singletons.

This receptor was identified in a woman aged 40-49 years with acute COVID-19. Sequences were obtained from PBMCs or T cells enriched from blood (not recorded which). The chain has TRBV7-2 and TRBJ2-7; D not certain. The CDR3 loop reads CASSFQPVSYEQYF. The CDR3 DNA follows: TGTGCCAGCAGCTTTCAACCGGTCTCCTACGAGCAGTACTTC.